The 31 T cell receptor beta chains in this list originate from one sample, sequenced in a study of beta chain features in type 1 diabetes. Expressed TCRB transcripts were sequenced because the isolated RNA had all been reverse transcribed beforehand. Sequenced by immunoSEQ multiplex PCR; TCRdb stores in-frame clones only, minus some. Of more than 150,000 clones in the sample, around 10% were seen once. Sequencing was done on a sample of central memory CD4+ T cells from blood. All receptors derive from a young man in good health.

V is TRBV14 and J is TRBJ2-1; D gene unclear. Germline-derived CDR1 and CDR2 are SGHDN and FVKESK. Between the trimmed V and J ends, which lost 4 bases and 6 bases, there was a span of 16 bases. This CDR3 region has 15 residues. CDR3 loop: CASSPVGAWSNEQFF. The DNA of the CDR3 is TGTGCCAGCAGCCCGGTGGGTGCCTGGTCCAATGAGCAGTTCTTC.

The chain carries TRBV9 and TRBJ2-7; perhaps TRBD1 as D (5 bases). The CDR3 runs 15 residues. Germline V lookup: CDR1 SGDLS, CDR2 YYNGEE. Trimming shortened V by 0 bases and J by 0 bases, and 10 bases separated the two germline ends. The CDR3 sequence is CASSVAPQDSYEQYF. CDR3 coding DNA: TGTGCCAGCAGCGTAGCTCCACAGGACTCCTACGAGCAGTACTTC.

This clone was detected only a few times. The rearrangement links TRBV20-1 to TRBJ2-3, with D perhaps TRBD1 or TRBD2 (7 bases each). Germline V gene sequence: CDR1 DFQATT, CDR2 SNEGSKA (reference sequence). The CDR3 contains 11 residues. V lost 6 bases and J 7 bases, leaving 11 bases between the germline ends. The CDR3 spells CSARGGNTQYF. In DNA form, the CDR3 reads TGCAGTGCCAGGGGGGGAAATACGCAGTATTTT.

This clone was picked up a small number of times. This sequence joins TRBV18 and TRBJ2-7; 7 nucleotides line up with TRBD1. Per the germline V gene, CDR1 is KGHSH and CDR2 is LQKENI. V shed 5 bases, J shed 6 bases, and the junction held 10 bases outside the gene matches. This CDR3 comprises 14 residues. The CDR3 bases are TGTGCCAGCTCAGGGGAGACAGGGCCGGGCGAGCAGTACTTC. This codes for CASSGETGPGEQYF.

This chain joins TRBV25-1 and TRBJ2-2, with 7 nucleotides matching TRBD1. Germline lookup yields CDR1 MGHDK and CDR2 SYGVNS. The CDR3 covers 15 residues. Losses at the gene ends were 3 bases for V and 3 bases for J; bases not matched to a gene: 4. CDR3 DNA: TGTGCCAGCAGTGATCCGGGACAGTACACCGGGGAGCTGTTTTTT. Translating gives CASSDPGQYTGELFF.

This clone was observed a few times. The rearrangement links TRBV28 to TRBJ2-1; tentatively, D is TRBD1 (6 bases). Germline lookup yields CDR1 MDHEN and CDR2 SYDVKM. The V end lost 6 bases, the J end lost 4 bases, and 10 bases lay between the germline ends. The CDR3 contains 13 residues. CDR3 coding DNA: TGTGCCAGCAGGAGGACAGATTACAATGAGCAGTTCTTC. Its translation is CASRRTDYNEQFF.

This chain joins TRBV11-2 and TRBJ1-5, with TRBD1 matching 7 bases. Germline CDR1 reads SGHAT; CDR2 reads FQNNGV. Trimming took 0 bases from V and 13 from J; bases not matched to a gene: 12. The CDR3 runs to 15 residues. The CDR3 reads CASSLDTGVNGIQHF. CDR3 coding DNA: TGTGCCAGCAGCTTAGACACAGGGGTAAATGGCATTCAGCATTTT.

This clone was observed at least ten times. V gene TRBV14 combines with J gene TRBJ1-1; no reliable D call. Looked up from germline, CDR1 is SGHDN and CDR2 is FVKESK. The CDR3 has 13 residues. V gave up 5 bases and J gave up 1 base, with 8 bases separating them. The CDR3 sequence is CASSVRGNTEAFF. CDR3 DNA: TGTGCCAGCAGCGTGCGGGGGAACACTGAAGCTTTCTTT.

This clone occurred once. The chain employs TRBV19 and TRBJ1-2; TRBD1 agrees at 10 bases. Per the germline V gene, CDR1 is LNHDA and CDR2 is SQIVND (reference sequence). After removal of 5 bases from V and 6 bases from J, the junction contained 3 bases not matched to a gene. The CDR3 is 13 amino acids. The CDR3 reads CASSGTGEHGYTF. In nucleotides, the CDR3 is TGTGCCAGTAGTGGGACAGGGGAACATGGCTACACCTTC.

The chain recombines TRBV30 with TRBJ1-3; no firm D call. The V gene lost 1 base and the J gene lost 4 bases, with 8 bases spanning the gap. The CDR3 length is 13 residues. Looked up from germline, CDR1 is GTSNPN and CDR2 is SVGIG (reference sequence). CDR3 in DNA: TGTGCCTGGAGTGGGAATTACGGAAACACCATATATTTT. Its protein is CAWSGNYGNTIYF.

This clone occurred many times. The chain combines TRBV6-1 with TRBJ2-4, with 8 bases lining up with TRBD1. The CDR3 sequence is 14 residues long. The germline gives CDR1 MNHNS, CDR2 SASEGT. The junction had 5 bases not matched to a gene; V was cut back by 9 bases and J by 1 base. The DNA for the CDR3 is TGTGCCAGTCAGACAGGGGATGCCAAAAACATTCAGTACTTC. It is translated as CASQTGDAKNIQYF.

This chain links TRBV7-2 with TRBJ2-5, with 12 bases matching TRBD2. V trimming: 3 bases; J trimming: 7 bases; junction bases outside the gene matches: 9. The CDR3 is made up of 16 amino acids. Per germline, CDR1 SGHTA and CDR2 FQGNSA. CDR3 sequence: CASSLPTSGGLGTQYF. Written as DNA, the CDR3 is TGTGCCAGCAGCTTGCCGACTAGCGGGGGCTTGGGGACCCAGTACTTC.

V usage is TRBV7-2 and J usage is TRBJ2-1, with D hard to call. V lost 4 bases and J 9 bases, leaving 13 bases between the germline ends. CDR3 length equals 13 residues. Germline V gives CDR1 SGHTA, CDR2 FQGNSA. The CDR3 DNA reads TGTGCCAGCAGCTCACTCGGACGGATTGAGCAGTTCTTC. Protein: CASSSLGRIEQFF.

This clone was detected ten times or more. This chain joins TRBV2 and TRBJ1-2; D gene ambiguous. Trimming removed 6 bases from V and 9 bases from J, with 8 bases in between. This CDR3 region has 10 residues. The germline V gene encodes CDR1 SNHLY and CDR2 FYNNEI. CDR3 sequence (DNA): TGTGCCAGCAGAGGGTCTCGCTACACCTTC. Translation gives CASRGSRYTF.

V and J are TRBV25-1 and TRBJ2-3; D gene uncertain. There are 11 residues in the CDR3. Trimming pared 6 bases from V and 6 bases from J, leaving 7 bases between. Germline lookup yields CDR1 MGHDK and CDR2 SYGVNS. The CDR3 loop reads CASRTLDTQYF. The DNA of the CDR3 is TGTGCCAGCAGGACTTTGGATACGCAGTATTTT. The variable domain in full, with the rest retrieved from reference TRBV25-1 and TRBJ2-3, is EADIYQTPRYLVIGTGKKITLECSQTMGHDKMYWYQQDPGMELHLIHYSYGVNSTEKGDLSSESTVSRIRTEHFPLTLESARPSHTSQYLCASRTLDTQYFGPGTRLTVL.

The V gene is TRBV30, the J gene TRBJ1-5, with D possibly TRBD1 on 5 matching bases. The germline V gene has CDR1 GTSNPN and CDR2 SVGIG (reference sequence). This CDR3 contains 15 residues. The V and J ends lost 8 bases and 2 bases respectively, with 19 bases between them. CDR3 nucleotides: TGTGCCGGGATTCCGGAAGGGGCGGGCAATCAGCCCCAGCATTTT. This translates into CAGIPEGAGNQPQHF.

The chain recombines TRBV5-4 with TRBJ2-3; no firm D call. The V gene's germline CDR1 is SGHNT and CDR2 YYREEE (reference sequence). CDR3 size: 11 residues. The germline V and J ends were trimmed by 7 bases and 3 bases, with 6 bases remaining between them. The chain's CDR3 is CASGNTDTQYF. DNA for the CDR3: TGTGCCAGCGGGAATACAGATACGCAGTATTTT.

This chain joins TRBV5-6 and TRBJ1-2; D is unclear. Trimming stripped 2 bases from V and 3 bases from J, with 17 bases between. The germline CDR1 and CDR2 sequences are SGHDT and YYEEEE. This CDR3 is built from 16 residues. CDR3 amino acids: CASSLRTTRVDYGYTF. The CDR3 DNA reads TGTGCCAGCAGCTTAAGGACGACAAGGGTTGACTATGGCTACACCTTC.

This clone was counted a few times. The chain recombines TRBV7-2 with TRBJ2-1, with 8 bases lining up with TRBD2. With V trimmed by 0 bases and J by 5 bases, 3 bases remained unmatched. This CDR3 is built from 15 residues. Germline V lookup: CDR1 SGHTA, CDR2 FQGNSA. CDR3 loop: CASSLAWTSHNEQFF. In nucleotides, the CDR3 is TGTGCCAGCAGCTTAGCGTGGACTAGCCACAATGAGCAGTTCTTC.

The V call is TRBV29-1, the J call TRBJ2-5; 9 bases are a match to TRBD2. After removal of 0 bases from V and 4 bases from J, the junction contained 15 bases not matched to a gene. CDR3 size: 18 residues. CDR1 is SQVTM and CDR2 is ANQGSEA in the germline V gene. In DNA form, the CDR3 reads TGCAGCGTTGAAGATTACCGGGGCTGCGGGAGGGGGCGAGAGACCCAGTACTTC. Translation: CSVEDYRGCGRGRETQYF.

This clone came up a few times. The V and J genes are TRBV5-4 and TRBJ2-7, with unresolved D. V lost 0 bases to trimming and J lost 7 bases, with 11 bases between them. CDR3 size: 13 residues. Germline CDR1 reads SGHNT; CDR2 reads YYREEE (reference sequence). The CDR3 protein is CASSLAGSREQYF. The CDR3 DNA reads as TGTGCCAGCAGCTTGGCGGGCAGTAGAGAGCAGTACTTC.

The chain joins TRBV9 to TRBJ2-1; maybe TRBD1 (5 bases). The V gene's germline CDR1 is SGDLS and CDR2 YYNGEE. The V end was cut by 4 bases, the J end by 8 bases, with 13 bases between. The CDR3 is 13 residues long. The CDR3 DNA follows: TGTGCCAGCAGCTTGCCGGGCAGGGATGAGCAGTTCTTC. This codes for CASSLPGRDEQFF.

This clone was detected only a few times. DNA for the CDR3: TGTGCCATCAACAAGGTAGCGGGAGGGCCGGGGGAGCAGTTCTTC. This codes for CAINKVAGGPGEQFF. This chain links TRBV10-3 with TRBJ2-1; 11 nucleotides line up with TRBD2. This CDR3 spans 15 amino acids. With V trimmed by 7 bases and J by 10 bases, 12 bases remained unmatched. The germline V gene has CDR1 ENHRY and CDR2 SYGVKD.

CDR3: CASSLSPGFGYTF. Here the CDR3 DNA reads TGTGCCAGCAGCCTTAGTCCGGGCTTCGGCTACACCTTC. The gene calls are TRBV9 and TRBJ1-2; no clear D. CDR1 is SGDLS and CDR2 is YYNGEE in the germline V gene. V lost 4 bases and J lost 8, with 15 bases in between. The CDR3 extends over 13 amino acids.

This sequence joins TRBV7-2 and TRBJ1-2; maybe TRBD1 (6 bases). V was cut by 6 bases and J by 0 bases, with 20 bases left in between. The CDR3 loop spans 17 amino acids. Germline V gives CDR1 SGHTA, CDR2 FQGNSA. CDR3 in amino acids: CASSPTQGRSANYGYTF. The CDR3 DNA sequence: TGTGCCAGCAGTCCTACACAGGGCCGGTCCGCTAACTATGGCTACACCTTC.

This clone was observed a few times. The J gene is TRBJ1-5, the V gene TRBV29-1; D possibly corresponds to TRBD1 (6 bases). Trimming took off 5 bases at V and 7 bases at J, with 15 bases between the two ends. The CDR3 is 13 amino acids. CDR1 is SQVTM, CDR2 ANQGSEA, per germline. In DNA, the CDR3 is TGCAGCGTTATCCGGGGGGCAGGGCAGCCCCAGCATTTT. It specifies CSVIRGAGQPQHF.

This CDR3 reads CASSPQVGGKETQYF. The CDR3 DNA sequence: TGTGCCAGCAGCCCTCAGGTCGGCGGGAAGGAGACCCAGTACTTC. J is TRBJ2-5 and V is TRBV7-2; possibly TRBD2 for D (6 bases). V was trimmed by 5 bases and J by 5 bases, leaving 18 bases between them. Germline CDR1 is SGHTA and CDR2 is FQGNSA. The CDR3 is made up of 15 amino acids.

This clone was counted a few times. This chain connects TRBV7-3 to TRBJ2-1; 12 bases align to TRBD2. From germline, CDR1 is SGHTA and CDR2 FQGTGA. J gave up 0 bases and V 4 bases, and 7 bases lay outside the gene matches. CDR3 length equals 18 residues. The CDR3 bases are TGTGCCAGCAGCTCCCCGACTAGCGGGAGCAGCTCCTACAATGAGCAGTTCTTC. Protein product: CASSSPTSGSSSYNEQFF. The full variable domain, with the rest looked up from reference TRBV7-3 and TRBJ2-1, is GAGVSQTPSNKVTEKGKYVELRCDPISGHTALYWYRQSLGQGPEFLIYFQGTGAADDSGLPNDRFFAVRPEGSVSTLKIQRTERGDSAVYLCASSSPTSGSSSYNEQFFGPGTRLTVL.

V and J are TRBV5-1 and TRBJ2-7, with D possibly TRBD2 on 7 matching bases. CDR3 length: 13 amino acids. Germline values: CDR1 SGHRS, CDR2 YFSETQ. Trimming stripped 7 bases from V and 0 bases from J, with 11 bases between. The CDR3 DNA is TGCGCCAGCGGCCGGGGGGCCTCCTACGAGCAGTACTTC. Translating it yields CASGRGASYEQYF.

The chain carries TRBV5-1 and TRBJ2-5; 8 bases map to TRBD2. From germline, CDR1 is SGHRS and CDR2 YFSETQ. The CDR3 is made up of 15 amino acids. Trimming cost V 0 bases and J 6 bases; bases outside gene matches: 7. The CDR3, as DNA: TGCGCCAGCAGCTTGGGGGCGACTAGCGTCCAGACCCAGTACTTC. The encoded protein is CASSLGATSVQTQYF.

The gene calls are TRBV7-2 and TRBJ2-7, with 8 bases fitting TRBD1. The germline gives CDR1 SGHTA, CDR2 FQGNSA. Trimming cost V 10 bases and J 6 bases; bases outside gene matches: 14. CDR3 length equals 14 residues. The chain's CDR3 is CATVTGTGFGEQYF. In DNA form, the CDR3 reads TGTGCCACCGTTACCGGGACAGGATTCGGCGAGCAGTACTTC.